The 15 T cell receptor beta chains reported below all come from one sample, sequenced in a study of cytomegalovirus exposure and HLA in healthy donors. 60 Vbeta and 13 Jbeta primers were used in PCR. Some clones are missing from TCRdb's copy, which holds only in-frame ones; the method was immunoSEQ multiplex PCR. Seen here are around 200,000 clones, 65% to 85% observed once, and the top ten hold about 3.8%. Sequencing was done on a sample of PBMCs. Receptors were obtained from a man aged 45-65 years in good health and CMV-seronegative.

V is TRBV20-1 and J is TRBJ1-1; 7 positions match TRBD1. The germline V gene encodes CDR1 DFQATT and CDR2 SNEGSKA (reference sequence). V shed 6 bases, J shed 7 bases, and the junction held 5 bases outside the gene matches. CDR3 size: 11 residues. As DNA, the CDR3 is TGCAGTGCGCAGGGGGACGTTGAAGCTTTCTTT. This codes for CSAQGDVEAFF.

This chain links TRBV7-2 with TRBJ2-1, with D possibly being TRBD2 (7 bases). Germline lookup yields CDR1 SGHTA and CDR2 FQGNSA. Trimming left V 6 bases short and J 6 bases short, with 15 bases between. This CDR3 has 14 residues. The CDR3 reads CASRSQGGGNEQFF. The CDR3 bases are TGTGCCAGCAGATCCCAAGGGGGGGGCAATGAGCAGTTCTTC.

This chain joins TRBV7-2 and TRBJ2-2; 10 bases map to TRBD1. This CDR3 comprises 16 residues. The germline CDR1 and CDR2 sequences are SGHTA and FQGNSA. The V and J ends lost 5 bases and 5 bases, in that order; junction bases with no gene match: 8. CDR3 bases: TGTGCCAGCAGCCGACAGGGGGCTATTTATACCGGGGAGCTGTTTTTT. This encodes CASSRQGAIYTGELFF.

The chain couples TRBV5-6 to TRBJ2-7; 9 nucleotides match TRBD1. With V trimmed by 0 bases and J by 0 bases, 1 base remained unmatched. The CDR3 runs to 15 residues. Per the germline V gene, CDR1 is SGHDT and CDR2 is YYEEEE. As DNA, the CDR3 is TGTGCCAGCAGCTTGGGGGACAGGGCCTCCTACGAGCAGTACTTC. It is translated as CASSLGDRASYEQYF. Based on the CDR3 plus reference TRBV5-6 and TRBJ2-7, the full variable domain is DAGVTQSPTHLIKTRGQQVTLRCSPKSGHDTVSWYQQALGQGPQFIFQYYEEEERQRGNFPDRFSGHQFPNYSSELNVNALLLGDSALYLCASSLGDRASYEQYFGPGTRLTVT.

J is TRBJ2-2 and V is TRBV19; TRBD1 is a possible D gene (5 bases). V was clipped by 5 bases and J by 4 bases, with 17 bases between them. CDR1 and CDR2 (germline): LNHDA, SQIVND (reference sequence). The CDR3 extends over 16 amino acids. The CDR3, as DNA: TGTGCCAGTAGTCTAGGGGCCCAAGCCAGCACCGGGGAGCTGTTTTTT. This translates into CASSLGAQASTGELFF.

This sequence joins TRBV4-1 and TRBJ1-1; D gene uncertain. V was trimmed by 0 bases and J by 0 bases, leaving 8 bases between them. From germline, CDR1 is MGHRA and CDR2 YSYEKL. This CDR3 comprises 15 residues. This CDR3 is CASSQEGRMNTEAFF. The CDR3 region has the DNA TGCGCCAGCAGCCAAGAGGGCAGGATGAACACTGAAGCTTTCTTT.

V usage is TRBV19 and J usage is TRBJ2-7; a weak D match, TRBD1 (7 bases). The CDR3 is 15 amino acids. Trimming removed 3 bases at V and 1 base at J, with 13 bases between. Germline V gene lookup returns CDR1 LNHDA and CDR2 SQIVND (reference sequence). The CDR3 loop is CASSIGRGESYEQYF. The CDR3 region has the DNA TGTGCCAGTAGTATTGGCAGGGGGGAGTCCTACGAGCAGTACTTC. Variable domain in full (rest from reference TRBV19 and TRBJ2-7): DGGITQSPKYLFRKEGQNVTLSCEQNLNHDAMYWYRQDPGQGLRLIYYSQIVNDFQKGDIAEGYSVSREKKESFPLTVTSAQKNPTAFYLCASSIGRGESYEQYFGPGTRLTVT.

V is TRBV12-1 and J is TRBJ1-5; the D call of TRBD1 is as the table states it, not checked on the DNA. TRBV12-1 is a recognized pseudogene. There are 18 residues in the CDR3. The CDR3 DNA sequence: TGTGCCAGCAGCTTTGCGCAAAATGACAGGGCGGTTAATCAGCCCCAGCATTTT. This encodes CASSFAQNDRAVNQPQHF.

In DNA form, the CDR3 reads TGTGCCAGCAGTTTAAAGGCCTTCCGGGAGGCGAGTACTGAAGCTTTCTTT. Translated: CASSLKAFREASTEAFF. J is TRBJ1-1 and V is TRBV27; D call uncertain. The CDR3 covers 17 residues. V lost 2 bases and J lost 5, with 21 bases in between. Germline assignment: CDR1 MNHEY and CDR2 SMNVEV (reference sequence).

The CDR3 loop is CASSKGGTNYGYTF. CDR3 in DNA: TGTGCCAGCAGTAAGGGAGGGACTAACTATGGCTACACCTTC. V is TRBV25-1 and J is TRBJ1-2, with D unresolved. V lost 5 bases and J lost 0, with 10 bases in between. The CDR3 is 14 residues long. CDR1 MGHDK and CDR2 SYGVNS come from the germline V gene.

The rearrangement joins TRBV10-3 to TRBJ2-5, with D perhaps matching TRBD2 (5 bases). In germline, CDR1 is ENHRY, CDR2 SYGVKD. With 0 bases removed from V and 5 bases from J, the gap between germline ends came to 16 bases. The CDR3 sequence is 16 residues long. This chain's CDR3 is CAISESTGIPLETQYF. DNA of the CDR3: TGTGCCATCAGTGAGTCGACGGGGATCCCTCTGGAGACCCAGTACTTC.

This clone occurred once. This rearrangement joins TRBV4-3 to TRBJ2-2; 10 nucleotides match TRBD1. Germline V lookup: CDR1 LGHNA, CDR2 YSLEER. V was pared by 0 bases and J by 2 bases, with 6 bases of the junction left unmatched. The CDR3 runs 18 residues. CDR3 in amino acids: CASSQERGQGSNTGELFF. As DNA, the CDR3 is TGCGCCAGCAGCCAAGAACGGGGACAGGGGTCTAACACCGGGGAGCTGTTTTTT.

The J gene is TRBJ2-7, the V gene TRBV7-9; D perhaps matches TRBD1 (6 bases). The CDR3 sequence is 12 residues long. CDR1 is SEHNR and CDR2 is FQNEAQ in the germline V gene (reference sequence). The CDR3 protein is CSVKGELYEQYF. CDR3 DNA: TGTTCCGTTAAGGGGGAGCTCTACGAGCAGTACTTC.

This chain joins TRBV5-1 and TRBJ2-3, with TRBD1 matching over 10 bases. This CDR3 region has 15 residues. Losses at the gene ends were 2 bases for V and 3 bases for J; bases not matched to a gene: 3. In germline, CDR1 is SGHRS, CDR2 YFSETQ. CDR3 amino acids: CASSFGTGETDTQYF. CDR3 nucleotide sequence: TGCGCCAGCAGCTTCGGGACAGGGGAGACAGATACGCAGTATTTT. The whole variable domain, filled in from reference TRBV5-1 and TRBJ2-3, reads KAGVTQTPRYLIKTRGQQVTLSCSPISGHRSVSWYQQTPGQGLQFLFEYFSETQRNKGNFPGRFSGRQFSNSRSEMNVSTLELGDSALYLCASSFGTGETDTQYFGPGTRLTVL.

The chain joins TRBV18 to TRBJ1-3, with 7 bases matching TRBD1. The CDR3 is 17 amino acids. CDR1 and CDR2 from the germline V gene are KGHSH and LQKENI. V gave up 3 bases and J gave up 0 bases; unmatched junction bases: 8. DNA for the CDR3: TGTGCCAGCTCACCCTTTGGGACAGCCGACTCTGGAAACACCATATATTTT. It specifies CASSPFGTADSGNTIYF.